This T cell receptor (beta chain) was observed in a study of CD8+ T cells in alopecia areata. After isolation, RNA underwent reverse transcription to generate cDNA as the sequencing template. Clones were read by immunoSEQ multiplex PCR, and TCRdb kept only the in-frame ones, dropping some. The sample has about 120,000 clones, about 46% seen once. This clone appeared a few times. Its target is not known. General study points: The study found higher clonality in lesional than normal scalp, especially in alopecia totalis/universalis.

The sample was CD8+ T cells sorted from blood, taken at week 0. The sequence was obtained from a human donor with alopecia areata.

The CDR3 loop is CASSLEAGGNTQYF. The CDR3, as DNA: TGTGCCAGCAGCTTGGAGGCCGGGGGCAATACGCAGTATTTT. This sequence joins TRBV7-2 and TRBJ2-3; either TRBD1 or TRBD2 may supply D (6 bases each). Germline V gene lookup returns CDR1 SGHTA and CDR2 FQGNSA. Trimming shortened V by 3 bases and J by 7 bases, and 14 bases separated the two germline ends. The CDR3 is 14 residues long.